A selection of T cell receptor beta chains follows, all from one sample in a study of shared clonotypes between healthy human individuals. Generated by immunoSEQ multiplex PCR, the TCRdb table keeps only in-frame clones and is missing some. The table lists about 1 million clones, about 75% of them singletons. The material sequenced was memory CD4+ T cells sorted from blood. These receptor sequences come from a man aged 18 to 29 in good health. The CDR3 runs from the conserved cysteine through the conserved F or W. D genes are given only for firm matches. Size values are once, few and many counts, or a class for expanded clones, and some rows have none.

d_call j_call v_call clone_size cdr3_length cdr3_aa cdr3_nt
. TRBJ1-5 TRBV7-2 once 18 CASSLGFNRFGSNQPQHF TGTGCCAGCAGCTTAGGTTTCAACAGATTCGGGAGCAATCAGCCCCAGCATTTT
. TRBJ2-2 TRBV11-2 . 15 CASSPTGTITGELFF TGTGCCAGCAGCCCCACAGGGACTATCACCGGGGAGCTGTTTTTT
. TRBJ1-3 TRBV6-6 once 16 CASSSTSGRSGNTIYF TGTGCCAGCAGTTCAACCTCGGGGAGAAGTGGAAACACCATATATTTT
. TRBJ1-5 TRBV18 few 17 CASSPPLGSGGNQPQHF TGTGCCAGCTCACCACCTTTAGGGTCGGGAGGGAATCAGCCCCAGCATTTT
. TRBJ2-1 TRBV7-4 few 17 CASSLEQVPLSYNEQFF TGTGCCAGCAGCTTGGAACAGGTACCTCTCTCCTACAATGAGCAGTTCTTC
. TRBJ2-6 TRBV7-9 . 18 CASSFPPSSHSGANVLTF TGTGCCAGCAGCTTTCCCCCATCTTCACACTCTGGGGCCAACGTCCTGACTTTC
. TRBJ1-2 TRBV29-1 . 13 CSVEIGATAGYTF TGCAGCGTTGAAATAGGCGCTACGGCTGGCTACACCTTC
. TRBJ2-7 TRBV9 . 14 CASSSGTSSYEQYF TGTGCCAGCAGCAGTGGTACCAGCTCCTACGAGCAGTACTTC
. TRBJ1-1 TRBV5-4 few 13 CASSRRANTEAFF TGTGCCAGCAGCCGCAGGGCGAACACTGAAGCTTTCTTT
. TRBJ1-5 TRBV2 . 14 CATGTRGYNQPQHF TGTGCTACCGGGACACGGGGCTACAATCAGCCCCAGCATTTT
TRBD1 TRBJ1-2 TRBV28 . 15 CASSEDRGGDYGYTF TGTGCCAGCAGCGAAGACAGGGGCGGGGACTATGGCTACACCTTC
. TRBJ2-3 TRBV14 . 14 CASSQVRGSDTQYF TGTGCCAGCAGCCAAGTCCGGGGCTCAGATACGCAGTATTTT
. TRBJ1-5 TRBV29-1 few 12 CSVGSLNQPQHF TGCAGCGTTGGCTCCTTAAATCAGCCCCAGCATTTT
TRBD1 TRBJ1-5 TRBV28 few 18 CASSFNAGTGKANQPQHF TGTGCCAGCAGTTTCAACGCTGGGACAGGGAAGGCCAATCAGCCCCAGCATTTT
TRBD1 TRBJ2-1 TRBV5-1 . 13 CASSLGDRAAQFF TGCGCCAGCAGCTTGGGGGACAGGGCGGCGCAGTTCTTC
. TRBJ1-2 TRBV5-5 . 13 CASSLVWGYGYTF TGTGCCAGCAGCTTGGTATGGGGGTATGGCTACACCTTC
TRBD2 TRBJ2-2 TRBV5-1 . 17 CASSLGPSGTNTGELFF TGCGCCAGCAGCTTGGGCCCTAGCGGGACGAACACCGGGGAGCTGTTTTTT
. TRBJ1-5 TRBV19 . 15 CASRPGYNSNQPQHF TGTGCCAGTAGACCTGGTTACAATAGCAATCAGCCCCAGCATTTT
TRBD2 TRBJ2-7 TRBV11-2 . 18 CASSLGTSGGPSSYEQYF TGTGCCAGCAGCTTAGGGACTAGCGGGGGGCCAAGCTCCTACGAGCAGTACTTC
TRBD1 TRBJ1-1 TRBV5-1 . 16 CASSLSAGTGNTEAFF TGCGCCAGCAGCCTTTCGGCCGGGACAGGGAATACTGAAGCTTTCTTT
. TRBJ2-1 TRBV6-7 . 16 CASSRLRDLTYNEQFF TGTGCCAGCAGTCGACTCCGGGACTTGACCTACAATGAGCAGTTCTTC
. TRBJ2-1 TRBV30 few 14 CAWSVRFGAWEQFF TGTGCCTGGAGTGTAAGATTCGGGGCTTGGGAGCAGTTCTTC
. TRBJ1-1 TRBV15 . 13 CATSVSADTEAFF TGTGCCACCAGCGTAAGCGCGGACACTGAAGCTTTCTTT
TRBD2 TRBJ2-1 TRBV5-1 . 17 CASSSGLAGISYNEQFF TGCGCCAGCAGCTCAGGACTAGCGGGGATCTCCTACAATGAGCAGTTCTTC
TRBD1 TRBJ1-6 TRBV6-1 . 14 CASRLHGTAEPLHF TGTGCCAGCAGATTACATGGGACAGCCGAACCCCTCCACTTT
TRBD1 TRBJ2-2 TRBV15 . 17 CATSRGTGYPNTGELFF TGTGCCACCAGCAGGGGGACAGGGTATCCGAACACCGGGGAGCTGTTTTTT